Below are 5 T cell receptor beta chains sequenced from a single sample in a study of neoadjuvant anti-PD-1 for oral cavity cancer. Time point of the sample: after neoadjuvant nivolumab, at surgical resection. Some clones are missing from TCRdb's copy, which holds only in-frame ones; the method was immunoSEQ multiplex PCR. The data hold 55,000 to 75,000 clones, with roughly nine tenths observed a single time. The sequencing used PBMCs, collected after nivolumab (anti-PD-1) treatment. These TCRs come from a person aged 40 to 85 with oral cavity squamous cell carcinoma.

This chain connects TRBV5-8 to TRBJ2-3; D possibly corresponds to TRBD2 (6 bases). This CDR3 region has 16 residues. V was shortened by 7 bases and J by 0 bases, with 18 bases between the two germline ends. Germline assignment: CDR1 SGHTS and CDR2 YDEGEE. In DNA form, the CDR3 reads TGTGCCAGCCCCAGGGTTGCGGGGCCGAGCACAGATACGCAGTATTTT. Its translation: CASPRVAGPSTDTQYF. The full variable domain, completed using reference TRBV5-8 and TRBJ2-3, is EAGVTQSPTHLIKTRGQQATLRCSPISGHTSVYWYQQALGLGLQFLLWYDEGEERNRGNFPPRFSGRQFPNYSSELNVNALELEDSALYLCASPRVAGPSTDTQYFGPGTRLTVL.

This rearrangement joins TRBV30 to TRBJ2-3; possibly TRBD1 or TRBD2 for D (6 bases each). Trimming removed 5 bases at V and 4 bases at J, with 13 bases between. Per the germline V gene, CDR1 is GTSNPN and CDR2 is SVGIG (reference sequence). The CDR3 contains 13 residues. CDR3 in amino acids: CAWGSGGPDTQYF. As DNA, the CDR3 is TGTGCCTGGGGTTCTGGGGGGCCAGATACGCAGTATTTT.

This chain uses TRBV6-5 with TRBJ1-2; maybe TRBD1 (5 bases). The CDR3 is 13 amino acids. Deletions cut 7 bases from V and 5 bases from J, with 14 bases between. Germline V gene lookup returns CDR1 MNHEY and CDR2 SVGAGI. The CDR3 loop reads CASKGIEGYGYTF. Here the CDR3 DNA reads TGTGCCAGCAAGGGGATTGAGGGGTATGGCTACACCTTC.

The V gene is TRBV7-8, the J gene TRBJ1-1; tentatively, D is TRBD1 (5 bases). The V gene lost 6 bases and the J gene lost 3 bases, with 23 bases spanning the gap. There are 17 residues in the CDR3. The germline gives CDR1 SGHVS, CDR2 FQNEAQ. CDR3 loop: CASSSRGTGAVDTEAFF. In nucleotides, the CDR3 is TGTGCCAGCAGTAGTCGAGGGACCGGGGCGGTGGACACTGAAGCTTTCTTT.

This clone has a single count. The chain employs TRBV19 and TRBJ2-3; 7 positions agree with TRBD1. CDR3 length: 15 residues. Unmatched junction bases numbered 5, after V lost 4 bases and J lost 1 base. Germline-derived CDR1 and CDR2 are LNHDA and SQIVND (reference sequence). The CDR3 here is CASSTEDRGTDTQYF. The DNA for the CDR3 is TGTGCCAGTAGTACGGAAGACAGGGGCACAGATACGCAGTATTTT.